This T cell receptor (beta chain) was captured by sequencing in a study of blood T cells in healthy people across ages. Study-wide findings and caveats: The percentage of naive T cells correlated strongly with TCR beta diversity. Because donor CMV status was unknown, expanded clonotype changes were possibly confounded.

Researchers report isolating at least 6 million PBMCs per sample. Germline V lookup: CDR1 SEHNR, CDR2 FQNEAQ (reference sequence). The length of the CDR3 is 20 residues. V dropped 5 bases and J dropped 1 base, with 27 bases sitting between them. About this clonotype: What it binds is not known.

Next came a second PCR, run for about 7 to 12 cycles, which used a sample-barcoded 5' primer along with a J-beta primer mix. Each cDNA molecule, via a template-switch adaptor with 12 random nucleotides, was tagged. From the 5' RACE reads, TCRdb called clonotypes with MiXCR, one entry per CDR3 protein. The table includes around 2 million distinct CDR3 sequences, around 42% detected once. Material: blood. This chain links TRBV7-9 with TRBJ1-3, with D perhaps matching TRBD1 (6 bases). The sequence was collected from a human donor in good health. The CDR3 nucleotides read TGTGCCAGCAGCCCCTCCTCGGCGGGGGCCCTATTTGCTTCTGGAAACACCATATATTTT. Translated: CASSPSSAGALFASGNTIYF.